The present T cell receptor (beta chain) was sequenced within a study of OX40 agonist ivuxolimab in advanced cancers. Study-wide points: Also showing low normalized T-cell clonal expansion were some of the nonresponders.

For this clone: No antigen is known for it.

At baseline, cycle 4 day 1, and cycle 7 day 1, blood was sampled. The repertoire was sequenced with immunoSEQ multiplex PCR; TCRdb's copy has only in-frame clones and lacks some. The sample has 95,000 to 150,000 clones, 80% to 95% seen once. Per the germline V gene, CDR1 is SGHTA and CDR2 is FQGNSA. After removal of 6 bases from V and 7 bases from J, the junction contained 8 bases not matched to a gene. This CDR3 region has 17 residues. The clonotype was recovered from an adult with an advanced solid tumor such as melanoma, head and neck, liver or kidney cancer. V and J are TRBV7-2 and TRBJ2-2; TRBD2 matches 16 bases. The input for sequencing was CD4+ or CD8+ T cells sorted from blood, taken in a trial of the OX40 agonist ivuxolimab. CDR3 region: CASSGGTSGRDGGELFF. CDR3 sequence (DNA): TGTGCCAGCAGTGGGGGGACTAGCGGGAGGGACGGCGGGGAGCTGTTTTTT.